This record concerns one T cell receptor (beta chain) sequence. What it binds is unknown. Assay used: immunoSEQ multiplex PCR; TCRdb lists only in-frame clones, some missing. The sample yields some 1.1 million clones, 70% to 85% seen once. Trimming took 9 bases from V and 0 from J, leaving 10 bases between them. Per the germline V gene, CDR1 is MNHNS and CDR2 is SASEGT. CDR3 length: 13 amino acids. This record comes from a study of shared clonotypes between healthy human individuals. General study points: Against clonotypes common to all four donors, non-shared ones had lower generation probabilities. An effect of sequencing depth on clonotype sharing among donors was expected.

The chain couples TRBV6-1 to TRBJ2-3; D is possibly TRBD1 (6 bases). This clonotype was sampled from a man aged 18 to 29 in good health. Some clones in this sample may be carry-over from other donors' samples. Sequencing was performed on memory CD4+ T cells from PBMCs. The sample's subset: CD45RA-negative fraction. The CDR3 spells CASQTGSTDTQYF. CDR3 sequence (DNA): TGTGCCAGTCAGACAGGTAGCACAGATACGCAGTATTTT.